This paragraph reports one T cell receptor (beta chain). The antigen is undetermined. This entry is derived from a study of cytomegalovirus exposure and HLA in healthy donors. Study-wide findings and caveats: A cluster of highly shared sequence variants was likely a sequencing artifact.

The CDR3 consists of 13 residues. The germline CDR1 and CDR2 sequences are SEHNR and FQNEAQ (reference sequence). The V end lost 2 bases, the J end lost 4 bases, and 5 bases lay between the germline ends. The PCR made use of 60 Vbeta and 13 Jbeta primers. Profiled with immunoSEQ multiplex PCR; TCRdb holds only in-frame clones, not every one. The table has 200,000 to 300,000 clones, 70% to 90% seen once. The clonotype originates from a girl aged 2 to 9 in good health and CMV-seronegative. The sequencing input was PBMCs. V is TRBV7-9 and J is TRBJ1-4; D unresolved. CDR3 DNA: TGTGCCAGCAGCTTACCGGTTAATGAAAAACTGTTTTTT. This translates into CASSLPVNEKLFF.